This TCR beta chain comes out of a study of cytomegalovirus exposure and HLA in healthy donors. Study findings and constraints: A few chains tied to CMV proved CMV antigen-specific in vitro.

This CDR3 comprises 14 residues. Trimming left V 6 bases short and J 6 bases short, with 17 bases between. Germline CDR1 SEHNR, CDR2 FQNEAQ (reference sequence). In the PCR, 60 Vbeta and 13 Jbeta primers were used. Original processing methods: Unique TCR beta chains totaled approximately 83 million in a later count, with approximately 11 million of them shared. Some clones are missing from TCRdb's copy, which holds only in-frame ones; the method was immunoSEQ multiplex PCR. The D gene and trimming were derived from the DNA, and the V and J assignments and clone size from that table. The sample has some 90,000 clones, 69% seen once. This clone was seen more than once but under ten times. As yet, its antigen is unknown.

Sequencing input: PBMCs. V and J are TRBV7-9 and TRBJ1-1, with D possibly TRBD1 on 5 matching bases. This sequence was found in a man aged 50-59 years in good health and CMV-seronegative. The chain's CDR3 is CASRGTPPGSEAFF. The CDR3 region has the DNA TGTGCCAGCAGGGGGACTCCCCCCGGGTCTGAAGCTTTCTTT.